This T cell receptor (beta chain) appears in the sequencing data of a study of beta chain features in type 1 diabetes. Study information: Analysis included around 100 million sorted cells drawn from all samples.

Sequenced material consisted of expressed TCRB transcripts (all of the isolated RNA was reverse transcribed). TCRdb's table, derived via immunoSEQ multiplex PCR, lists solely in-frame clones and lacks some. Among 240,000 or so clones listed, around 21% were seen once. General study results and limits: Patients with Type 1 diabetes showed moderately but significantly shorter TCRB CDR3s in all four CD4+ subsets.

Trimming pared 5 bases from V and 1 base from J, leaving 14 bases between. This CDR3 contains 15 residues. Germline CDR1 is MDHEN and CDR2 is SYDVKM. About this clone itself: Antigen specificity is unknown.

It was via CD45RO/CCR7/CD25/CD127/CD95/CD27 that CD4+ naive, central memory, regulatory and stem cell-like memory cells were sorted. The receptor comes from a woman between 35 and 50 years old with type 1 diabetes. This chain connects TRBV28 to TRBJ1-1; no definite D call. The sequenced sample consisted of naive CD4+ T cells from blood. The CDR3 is CASSPPPAGNTEAFF. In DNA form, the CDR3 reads TGTGCCAGCAGTCCCCCCCCTGCGGGGAACACTGAAGCTTTCTTT.